This T cell receptor beta chain was recovered during a study of T cells in Graves' hyperthyroidism and ophthalmopathy. This clonotype was counted once. Antigen unknown. Newly diagnosed hyperthyroidism patients aged 18 to 65 years had disease lasting under 2 months. Fresh peripheral blood, about 10 ml of it, supplied the PBMCs. General study points: The model anticipated ophthalmopathy a median about six months pre-onset. Most clonotypes expanded in thyroid above 0.001 were likewise present in blood.

There were TCR beta CDR3 regions amplified from RNA transcripts. HTBI primers were used for first-round RT-PCR of the TCR CDR3. In TCRdb, the multiplex PCR reads were re-called with MiXCR into one record per CDR3 protein. Here the sample spans 270,000 or so distinct CDR3 sequences, roughly 15% being singletons. Germline CDR1 and CDR2: SGDLS and YYNGEE. This CDR3 has 21 residues. V gave up 0 bases and J gave up 5 bases; unmatched junction bases: 18. This clonotype was sampled from a woman aged 50 to 60 with Graves' hyperthyroidism that later progressed to Graves' ophthalmopathy. J is TRBJ2-5 and V is TRBV9; TRBD2 matches 14 bases. Material: blood. The chain's CDR3 is CASSVDGTSGRLGTGGETQYF. CDR3 DNA: TGTGCCAGCAGCGTAGACGGGACTAGCGGGAGATTAGGTACGGGCGGGGAGACCCAGTACTTC.